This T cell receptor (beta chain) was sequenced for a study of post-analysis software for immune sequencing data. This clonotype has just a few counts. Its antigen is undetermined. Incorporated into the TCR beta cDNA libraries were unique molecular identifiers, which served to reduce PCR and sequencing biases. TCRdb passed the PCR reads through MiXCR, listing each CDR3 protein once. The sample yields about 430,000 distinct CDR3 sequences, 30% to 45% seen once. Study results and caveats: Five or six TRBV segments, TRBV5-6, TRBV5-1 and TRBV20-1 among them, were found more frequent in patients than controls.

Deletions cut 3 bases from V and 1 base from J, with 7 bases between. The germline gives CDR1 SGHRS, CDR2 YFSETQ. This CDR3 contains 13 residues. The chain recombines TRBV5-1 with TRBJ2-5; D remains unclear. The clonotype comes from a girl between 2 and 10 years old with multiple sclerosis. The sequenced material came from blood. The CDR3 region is CASSSAPQETQYF. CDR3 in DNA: TGCGCCAGCAGCTCGGCGCCCCAAGAGACCCAGTACTTC.